This T cell receptor beta chain was identified in a study of Ad26.COV2.S vaccination and SARS-CoV-2 variants. Stated treatment: some 20 received Ad26.COV2.S at low or high dose, single or two shots; about 5 received placebo; per-sample allocation not given. Collection of the samples took place on day 63 after the first injection of vaccine or placebo. This CDR3 is 18 amino acids long. Trimming at V came to 4 bases and at J to 0 bases, leaving 10 bases not matched to a gene. Looked up from germline, CDR1 is SGHNT and CDR2 is YYREEE (reference sequence). TCRdb's table, derived via immunoSEQ multiplex PCR, lists solely in-frame clones and lacks some. The sample yields 300,000 to 500,000 clones, 70% to 90% seen once.

The origin of this receptor is a person aged 18-60 years who received the Ad26.COV2.S COVID-19 vaccine or a placebo. This chain uses TRBV5-4 with TRBJ2-2; 9 nucleotides match TRBD2. Sequencing was performed on peripheral blood, taken in a trial of Ad26.COV2.S vaccine versus placebo. The CDR3 DNA reads TGTGCCAGCAGCCGAGGTGCCCTAGCGGGGCCGAACACCGGGGAGCTGTTTTTT. It is translated as CASSRGALAGPNTGELFF.